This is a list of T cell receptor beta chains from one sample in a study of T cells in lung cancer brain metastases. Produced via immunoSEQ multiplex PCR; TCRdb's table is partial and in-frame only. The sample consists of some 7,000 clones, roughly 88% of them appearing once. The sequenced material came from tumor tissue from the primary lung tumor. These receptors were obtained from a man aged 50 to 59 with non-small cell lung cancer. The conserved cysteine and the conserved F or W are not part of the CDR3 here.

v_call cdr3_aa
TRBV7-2 ASSLVLEGSYGYI
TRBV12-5 ASGQNGEIGSPLH
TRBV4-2 TSSQDPGTGDSPLH
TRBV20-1 SAHLGYEQY
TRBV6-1 AIQKRDRANSPLH
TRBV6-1 ASSGDSPRRLLF
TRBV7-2 ASNGVEDWYEQY
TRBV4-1 ASSPPNGASFYGYT
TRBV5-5 ASSLVRQGIREQY
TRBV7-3 ASSLQGGNTIY
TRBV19 ASRRELDYNSPLH
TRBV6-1 ASRPRTGGEKLF
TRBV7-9 ASSVQGLEAF
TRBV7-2 ASSLAGTYTDTQY
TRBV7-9 ASSLLGWETQY
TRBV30 AWTKSQGVFYGYT
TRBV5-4 ASSWVDRDTEAF
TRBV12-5 ASGLKPAGSGYT
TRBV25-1 ASKRDRGPFASYEQY
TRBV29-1 SVVRQGALPYEQF
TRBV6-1 ASSLRLSGNTIY
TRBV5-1 ASSLDLETQY
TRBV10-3 AISDRGNDSPLH
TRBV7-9 ASSLGVWDEQY
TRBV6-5 ASRRRTGNTEAF
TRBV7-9 ASSLWVGTGGYEQY
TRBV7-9 ASSLMDGNYEQY
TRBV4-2 ASSPRRNEQF
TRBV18 ASSKRSGADTGELF
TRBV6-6 ASSYDRGAKTQY
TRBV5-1 ASSESAYTEAF
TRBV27 ASSLTSGELF
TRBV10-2 ASSEQGAGELF
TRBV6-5 ASSYSSTYGYT
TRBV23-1 ASSVAGGSYEQY
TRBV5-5 ASSASTVSYGYT
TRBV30 AWSVGPQGYT
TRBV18 ASSPRTDYEQY
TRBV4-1 ASSQEGKGGLKTQY
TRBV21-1 ASSKDDSKRWDTQY
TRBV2 ASSRRSTSTEAF
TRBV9 ASSGTVSPGEAF
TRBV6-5 ASSRDRGRYGYT
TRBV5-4 ASSRGTRGAGGTGELF
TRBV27 ASKQGRGEKLF
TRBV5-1 ASSEREGGNTEAF
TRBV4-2 ASSPSGGRFGELF